The 20 T cell receptor beta chains below all came from one sample that was sequenced in a study of blood T cell repertoires in COVID-19. The repertoire was sequenced with immunoSEQ multiplex PCR; TCRdb's copy has only in-frame clones and lacks some. The profile covers 57,000 or so clones, with 85% to 90% appearing a single time and 20% to 25% taken by the ten largest. The sequenced sample was peripheral blood. Receptors originate from a woman aged 45-65 years with active or convalescent COVID-19.

This chain uses TRBV19 with TRBJ2-4, with 8 nucleotides matching TRBD2. The CDR3 has 18 residues. The J segment lost 8 bases and the V segment lost 3 bases, leaving 18 bases of the junction unmatched. Looked up from germline, CDR1 is LNHDA and CDR2 is SQIVND (reference sequence). CDR3 sequence reads: CASSMGVAGGPVADIQYF. DNA for the CDR3: TGTGCCAGTAGTATGGGGGTGGCGGGAGGCCCCGTGGCGGACATTCAGTACTTC. Drawing the rest from reference TRBV19 and TRBJ2-4, the complete variable domain is DGGITQSPKYLFRKEGQNVTLSCEQNLNHDAMYWYRQDPGQGLRLIYYSQIVNDFQKGDIAEGYSVSREKKESFPLTVTSAQKNPTAFYLCASSMGVAGGPVADIQYFGAGTRLSVL.

CDR3 protein: CASSPGTSAYEQYF. CDR3 coding DNA: TGTGCCAGCAGCCCCGGGACTAGTGCGTACGAGCAGTACTTC. The rearrangement joins TRBV5-6 to TRBJ2-7; 8 positions agree with TRBD2. Losses at the gene ends were 4 bases for V and 4 bases for J; bases not matched to a gene: 7. The CDR3 contains 14 residues. Germline V lookup: CDR1 SGHDT, CDR2 YYEEEE. The whole variable domain, remainder taken from reference TRBV5-6 and TRBJ2-7, is DAGVTQSPTHLIKTRGQQVTLRCSPKSGHDTVSWYQQALGQGPQFIFQYYEEEERQRGNFPDRFSGHQFPNYSSELNVNALLLGDSALYLCASSPGTSAYEQYFGPGTRLTVT.

The rearrangement joins TRBV19 to TRBJ2-7, with 9 bases fitting TRBD2. The germline V gene encodes CDR1 LNHDA and CDR2 SQIVND (reference sequence). This CDR3 has 15 residues. V lost 3 bases, J lost 2 bases, and 5 bases stayed unmatched. CDR3 residues: CASSIGASGTYEQYF. CDR3 in DNA: TGTGCCAGTAGTATTGGGGCTAGCGGGACCTACGAGCAGTACTTC.

As for this clone: Sequence at one end of the junction differs from germline and may be a read error. The chain carries TRBV7-7 and TRBJ2-5, with D hard to call. Germline values: CDR1 SSHAT, CDR2 FNYEAQ (reference sequence). This CDR3 is built from 15 residues. The CDR3 region has the DNA TGTGCTAGCAGCTTAGCCCAGTCCCCCCAAGAGACCCAGTACTTC. It encodes CASSLAQSPQETQYF.

The chain is built from TRBV7-2 and TRBJ2-7; TRBD2 matches at 9 bases. V gave up 4 bases and J gave up 4 bases; unmatched junction bases: 8. CDR3 length equals 15 residues. Germline V gene data show CDR1 as SGHTA and CDR2 as FQGNSA. The DNA for the CDR3 is TGTGCCAGCAGCTCAGGGGCTAGCGGGATATACGAGCAGTACTTC. Translated: CASSSGASGIYEQYF.

The DNA for the CDR3 is TGCGCCAGCAGCCAAGATCCTGTCTCTGGAAACACCATATATTTT. It translates to CASSQDPVSGNTIYF. The V call is TRBV4-1, the J call TRBJ1-3; D unclear. V shed 0 bases and J shed 0 bases, with 6 bases lying between them. CDR3 length: 15 amino acids. Germline CDR1 is MGHRA and CDR2 is YSYEKL.

The chain couples TRBV6-6 to TRBJ2-3; the D is unclear. V was cut by 5 bases and J by 6 bases, with 6 bases left in between. CDR3 length equals 11 residues. Germline V CDR1 and CDR2: MNHNY, SVGAGI (reference sequence). DNA of the CDR3: TGTGCCAGCAGTCCCCTGGATACGCAGTATTTT. Translated: CASSPLDTQYF.

The gene calls are TRBV5-1 and TRBJ1-1; 7 bases agree with TRBD1. The CDR3 spans 16 residues. Germline V gene data show CDR1 as SGHRS and CDR2 as YFSETQ. V gave up 0 bases and J gave up 1 base; unmatched junction bases: 6. In DNA form, the CDR3 reads TGCGCCAGCAGCTTGGTAACAGGGGCCGAGAACACTGAAGCTTTCTTT. Translation gives CASSLVTGAENTEAFF.

V usage is TRBV5-1 and J usage is TRBJ2-2; TRBD2 might be the D (5 bases). This CDR3 has 15 amino acids. V was trimmed by 0 bases and J by 4 bases, leaving 10 bases between them. Germline V lookup: CDR1 SGHRS, CDR2 YFSETQ. CDR3 sequence: CASSLDSVSTGELFF. The CDR3 bases are TGCGCCAGCAGCTTGGATAGCGTAAGCACCGGGGAGCTGTTTTTT.

This clone qualifies as medium-sized (0.01 to 0.1%). This chain joins TRBV9 and TRBJ2-1; no firm D call. The V end lost 3 bases, the J end lost 6 bases, and 10 bases lay between the germline ends. Per the germline V gene, CDR1 is SGDLS and CDR2 is YYNGEE. The length of the CDR3 is 13 residues. This CDR3 is CASSDMASNEQFF. In DNA, the CDR3 is TGTGCCAGCAGCGACATGGCTAGCAATGAGCAGTTCTTC.

This rearrangement joins TRBV10-3 to TRBJ1-3; no clear D. The V and J ends lost 8 bases and 6 bases respectively, with 8 bases between them. Germline V gene lookup returns CDR1 ENHRY and CDR2 SYGVKD. The CDR3 is 11 amino acids. CDR3 nucleotide sequence: TGTGCCATCGGGCTTCAAAACACCATATATTTT. The encoded protein is CAIGLQNTIYF.

The chain recombines TRBV5-6 with TRBJ2-7; TRBD2 agrees at 9 bases. In germline, CDR1 is SGHDT, CDR2 YYEEEE. V was pared by 4 bases and J by 2 bases, with 7 bases of the junction left unmatched. The CDR3 extends over 15 amino acids. CDR3 sequence reads: CASSPTTSGPYEQYF. For the CDR3, the DNA is TGTGCCAGCAGCCCTACGACTAGCGGACCCTACGAGCAGTACTTC.

The chain uses TRBV6-5 and TRBJ2-7, with D perhaps matching TRBD1 (5 bases). Germline-derived CDR1 and CDR2 are MNHEY and SVGAGI. The V and J ends lost 1 base and 3 bases respectively, with 13 bases between them. The CDR3 has 15 amino acids. CDR3 DNA: TGTGCCAGCAGTTACTGGTCAGGGAACTTCTACGAGCAGTACTTC. It translates to CASSYWSGNFYEQYF.

This clone was seen just once. This rearrangement joins TRBV29-1 to TRBJ2-7; 8 bases match TRBD1. V shed 0 bases and J 2 bases; nucleotides not matched to a gene: 3. There are 14 residues in the CDR3. CDR1 and CDR2 from the germline V gene are SQVTM and ANQGSEA. The CDR3 sequence: CSVEEDRAPYEQYF. CDR3 bases: TGCAGCGTTGAAGAGGACAGGGCGCCCTACGAGCAGTACTTC.

The rearrangement uses TRBV27 and TRBJ2-7, with a tentative D call TRBD2 (6 bases). Deletions cut 3 bases from V and 2 bases from J, with 14 bases between. CDR1 MNHEY and CDR2 SMNVEV come from the germline V gene (reference sequence). The CDR3 sequence is 15 residues long. CDR3 in DNA: TGTGCCAGCAGTTTGTCTCCGGGACTTACCTACGAGCAGTACTTC. Its protein product is CASSLSPGLTYEQYF.

The chain uses TRBV14 and TRBJ2-7, with D maybe TRBD1 (5 bases). Trimming took off 1 base at V and 7 bases at J, with 14 bases between the two ends. This CDR3 is 14 amino acids long. Germline CDR1 SGHDN, CDR2 FVKESK. The CDR3 region has the DNA TGTGCCAGCAGCCAAGGGCAGGGCCACCGGGAGCAGTACTTC. Translated: CASSQGQGHREQYF.

V gene TRBV18 combines with J gene TRBJ2-1; D is undetermined. CDR3 size: 15 residues. Trimming took off 5 bases at V and 0 bases at J, with 11 bases between the two ends. From germline, CDR1 is KGHSH and CDR2 LQKENI. CDR3 residues: CASSSIALSYNEQFF. CDR3 nucleotides: TGTGCCAGCTCATCCATAGCTCTCTCCTACAATGAGCAGTTCTTC.

The rearrangement uses TRBV28 and TRBJ1-2, with D possibly TRBD1 on 6 matching bases. This CDR3 comprises 14 residues. Germline values: CDR1 MDHEN, CDR2 SYDVKM. V dropped 5 bases and J dropped 8 bases, with 18 bases sitting between them. In DNA, the CDR3 is TGTGCCAGCAGTCCCCGATACAACGACAGGGGCTACACCTTC. Translated: CASSPRYNDRGYTF.

V and J are TRBV28 and TRBJ1-1; TRBD1 aligns across 8 bases. Germline V gene data show CDR1 as MDHEN and CDR2 as SYDVKM. The CDR3 loop spans 17 amino acids. V was clipped by 2 bases and J by 11 bases; unmatched bases: 19. CDR3 coding DNA: TGTGCCAGCAGTTTACTCAGGGAGACAGGGGCCAACATGCGGGCTTTCTTT. Protein sequence: CASSLLRETGANMRAFF.

The V call is TRBV28, the J call TRBJ2-2; D is unresolved. The CDR3 is 14 amino acids. Germline assignment: CDR1 MDHEN and CDR2 SYDVKM. The V end was cut by 4 bases, the J end by 4 bases, with 10 bases between. The DNA for the CDR3 is TGTGCCAGCAGTTCCCCACACGCCACCGGGGAGCTGTTTTTT. This gives the protein CASSSPHATGELFF.